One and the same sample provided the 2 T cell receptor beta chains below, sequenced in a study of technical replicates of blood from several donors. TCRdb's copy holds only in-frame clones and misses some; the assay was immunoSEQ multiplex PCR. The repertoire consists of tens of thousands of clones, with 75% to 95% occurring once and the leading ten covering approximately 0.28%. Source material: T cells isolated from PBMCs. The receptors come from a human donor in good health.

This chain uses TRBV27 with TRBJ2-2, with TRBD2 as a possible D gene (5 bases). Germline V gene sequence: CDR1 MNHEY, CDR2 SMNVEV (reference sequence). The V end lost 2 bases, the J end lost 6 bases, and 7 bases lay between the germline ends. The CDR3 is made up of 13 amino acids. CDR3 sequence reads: CASSLGGSGELFF. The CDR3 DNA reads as TGTGCCAGCAGTTTAGGAGGCTCCGGGGAGCTGTTTTTT.

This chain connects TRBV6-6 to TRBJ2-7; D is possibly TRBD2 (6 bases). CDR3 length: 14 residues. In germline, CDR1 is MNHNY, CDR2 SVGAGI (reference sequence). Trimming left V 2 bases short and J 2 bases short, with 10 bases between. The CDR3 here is CASSYQGGTYEQYF. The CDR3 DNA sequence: TGTGCCAGCAGTTACCAGGGCGGGACCTACGAGCAGTACTTC.